Included here is one TCR beta chain sequence, with context. TCRdb used MiXCR to reprocess the RT-PCR reads, holding one entry per CDR3 protein. This sample has about 17,000 distinct CDR3 sequences; around 70% occur once, and the top ten carry 2% to 2.5%. Trimming took off 0 bases at V and 5 bases at J, with 10 bases between the two ends. Germline V lookup: CDR1 MNHEY, CDR2 SMNVEV (reference sequence). This CDR3 is built from 14 residues. The data stem from a study of yellow fever vaccine responses in identical twins. The sequence was collected from a woman between 18 and 29 years old who received the yellow fever vaccine. V gene TRBV27 combines with J gene TRBJ1-1, with D unresolved. The sample consisted of T cells from blood (PBMCs), unsorted or a sorted subset (not recorded which), taken before or after yellow fever vaccination (not recorded which). This chain's CDR3 is CASSLSTSGTEAFF. CDR3 coding DNA: TGTGCCAGCAGTTTATCAACCTCGGGAACTGAAGCTTTCTTT.